This TCR beta chain was documented in a study of shared clonotypes between healthy human individuals. Only in-frame clones appear in the TCRdb table, and some are missing; sequencing was by immunoSEQ multiplex PCR. The repertoire consists of some 630,000 clones, with about three quarters occurring once and the leading ten covering around 2%. A note on this clone: This specimen includes other DNA sequences encoding the same CDR3.

The sample comprised memory CD4+ T cells sorted from blood. As for subset: CD45RA-negative fraction. The clonotype was recovered from a woman under 40 in good health.

CDR3 sequence reads: CASRGRGSYEQYF. CDR3 bases: TGCGCCAGCAGGGGACGGGGCTCCTACGAGCAGTACTTC. V and J are TRBV5-1 and TRBJ2-7; D may be TRBD1 or TRBD2 (5 bases each). The V end was cut by 5 bases, the J end by 0 bases, with 9 bases between. Germline CDR1 SGHRS, CDR2 YFSETQ. CDR3 length: 13 amino acids.